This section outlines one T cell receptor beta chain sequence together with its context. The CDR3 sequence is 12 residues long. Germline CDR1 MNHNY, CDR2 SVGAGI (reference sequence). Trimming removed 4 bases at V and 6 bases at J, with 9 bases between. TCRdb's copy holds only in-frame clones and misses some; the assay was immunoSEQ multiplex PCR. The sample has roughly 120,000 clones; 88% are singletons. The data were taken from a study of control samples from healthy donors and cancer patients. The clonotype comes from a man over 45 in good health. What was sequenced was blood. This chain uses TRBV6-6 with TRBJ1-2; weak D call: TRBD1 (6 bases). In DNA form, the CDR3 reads TGTGCCAGCAGTTCGACAGGCAATGGCTACACCTTC. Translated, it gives CASSSTGNGYTF.